This T cell receptor (beta chain) was recovered during a study of response to subunit inactivated influenza vaccine. Study findings and constraints: Authors suggested each seasonal influenza vaccination recruits few new T cells.

The CDR3 covers 18 residues. V was clipped by 0 bases and J by 4 bases, with 20 bases between them. Germline lookup yields CDR1 SGDLS and CDR2 YYNGEE. Regarding this clonotype: Its antigen is not identified.

TCRdb re-called the RT-PCR reads with MiXCR, one entry per CDR3 protein. The sample has under 800,000 distinct CDR3 sequences, about 14% seen once. V gene TRBV9 combines with J gene TRBJ2-1; D not resolved. This clonotype originated in a man aged 45-65 years who received an inactivated influenza vaccine. The material sequenced was PBMCs from blood, taken 14 to 15 days before vaccination. CDR3 region: CASSVEAAPLPVYNEQFF. The CDR3 bases are TGTGCCAGCAGCGTAGAAGCCGCCCCCCTCCCCGTTTACAATGAGCAGTTCTTC. Full variable domain (outside the CDR3, taken from reference TRBV9 and TRBJ2-1): DSGVTQTPKHLITATGQRVTLRCSPRSGDLSVYWYQQSLDQGLQFLIQYYNGEERAKGNILERFSAQQFPDLHSELNLSSLELGDSALYFCASSVEAAPLPVYNEQFFGPGTRLTVL.